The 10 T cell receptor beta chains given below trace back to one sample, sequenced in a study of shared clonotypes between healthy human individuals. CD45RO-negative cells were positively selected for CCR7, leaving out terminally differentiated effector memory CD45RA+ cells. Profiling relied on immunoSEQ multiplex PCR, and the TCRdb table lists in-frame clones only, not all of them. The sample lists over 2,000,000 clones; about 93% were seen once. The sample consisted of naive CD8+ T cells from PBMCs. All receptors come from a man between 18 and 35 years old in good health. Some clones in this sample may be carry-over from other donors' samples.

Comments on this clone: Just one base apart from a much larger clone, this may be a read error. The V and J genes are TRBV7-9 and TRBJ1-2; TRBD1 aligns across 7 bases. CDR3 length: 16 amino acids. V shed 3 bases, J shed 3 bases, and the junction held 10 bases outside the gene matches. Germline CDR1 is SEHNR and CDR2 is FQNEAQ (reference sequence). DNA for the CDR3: TGTGCCAGCAGCTTCCCGGACAGGCCAAAGGACTATGGCTACACCTTC. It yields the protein CASSFPDRPKDYGYTF.

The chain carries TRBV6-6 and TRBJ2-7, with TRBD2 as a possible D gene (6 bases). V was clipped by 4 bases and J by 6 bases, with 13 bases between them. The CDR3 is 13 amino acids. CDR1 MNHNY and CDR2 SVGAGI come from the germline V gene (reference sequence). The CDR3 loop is CASSSGALGEQYF. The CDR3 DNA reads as TGTGCCAGCAGTTCGGGAGCCCTCGGCGAGCAGTACTTC.

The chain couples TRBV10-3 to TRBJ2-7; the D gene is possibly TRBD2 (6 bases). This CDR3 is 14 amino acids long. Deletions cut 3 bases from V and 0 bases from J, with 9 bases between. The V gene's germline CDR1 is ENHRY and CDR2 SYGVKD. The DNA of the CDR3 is TGTGCCATCAGTGATCCGGGAGTCTCCTACGAGCAGTACTTC. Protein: CAISDPGVSYEQYF.

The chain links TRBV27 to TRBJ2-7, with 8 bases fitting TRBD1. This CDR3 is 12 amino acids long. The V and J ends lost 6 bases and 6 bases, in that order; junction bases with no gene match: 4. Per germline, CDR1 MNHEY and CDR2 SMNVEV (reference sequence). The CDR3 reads CASRITGGEQYF. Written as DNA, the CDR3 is TGTGCCAGCAGGATCACAGGGGGCGAGCAGTACTTC.

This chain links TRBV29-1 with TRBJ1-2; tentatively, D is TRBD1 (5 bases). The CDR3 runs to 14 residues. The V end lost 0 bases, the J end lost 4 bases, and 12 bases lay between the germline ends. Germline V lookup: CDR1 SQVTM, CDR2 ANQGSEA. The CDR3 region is CSVEDNGAGYGYTF. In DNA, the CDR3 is TGCAGCGTTGAAGATAACGGGGCGGGCTATGGCTACACCTTC.

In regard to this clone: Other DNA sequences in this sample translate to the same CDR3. CDR3 DNA sequence: TGTGCCAGCAGTTTATATGAGACCCAGTACTTC. Its translation: CASSLYETQYF. The rearrangement joins TRBV28 to TRBJ2-5; D is ambiguous. V lost 1 base and J lost 5, with 2 bases in between. There are 11 residues in the CDR3. Germline lookup yields CDR1 MDHEN and CDR2 SYDVKM.

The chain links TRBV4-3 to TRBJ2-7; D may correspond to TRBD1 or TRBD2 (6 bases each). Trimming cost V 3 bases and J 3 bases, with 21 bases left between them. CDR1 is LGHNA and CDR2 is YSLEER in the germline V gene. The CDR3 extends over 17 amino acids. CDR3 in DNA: TGCGCCAGCAGCCAGCAGGCGGGGAGAGGGGGGTACTACGAGCAGTACTTC. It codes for CASSQQAGRGGYYEQYF.

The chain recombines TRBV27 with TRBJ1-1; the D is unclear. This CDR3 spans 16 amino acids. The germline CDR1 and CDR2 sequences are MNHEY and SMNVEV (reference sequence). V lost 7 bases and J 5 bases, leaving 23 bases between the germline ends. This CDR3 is CASMIASGIGFTEAFF. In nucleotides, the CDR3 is TGTGCCAGCATGATTGCTTCGGGCATTGGATTTACTGAAGCTTTCTTT.

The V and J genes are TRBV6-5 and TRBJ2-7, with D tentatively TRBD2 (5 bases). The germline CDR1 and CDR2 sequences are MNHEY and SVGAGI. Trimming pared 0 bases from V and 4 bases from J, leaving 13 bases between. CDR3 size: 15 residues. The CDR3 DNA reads TGTGCCAGCAGTTACTCCCTAGGAGGTGGTTACGAGCAGTACTTC. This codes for CASSYSLGGGYEQYF.

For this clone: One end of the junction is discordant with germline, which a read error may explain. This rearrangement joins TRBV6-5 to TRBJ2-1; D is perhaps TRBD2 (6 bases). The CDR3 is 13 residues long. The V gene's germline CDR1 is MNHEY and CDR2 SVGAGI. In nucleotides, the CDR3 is TGTGCCAGCAGTGACTCGACTAGTACTGAGCAGTTCTTC. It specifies CASSDSTSTEQFF.